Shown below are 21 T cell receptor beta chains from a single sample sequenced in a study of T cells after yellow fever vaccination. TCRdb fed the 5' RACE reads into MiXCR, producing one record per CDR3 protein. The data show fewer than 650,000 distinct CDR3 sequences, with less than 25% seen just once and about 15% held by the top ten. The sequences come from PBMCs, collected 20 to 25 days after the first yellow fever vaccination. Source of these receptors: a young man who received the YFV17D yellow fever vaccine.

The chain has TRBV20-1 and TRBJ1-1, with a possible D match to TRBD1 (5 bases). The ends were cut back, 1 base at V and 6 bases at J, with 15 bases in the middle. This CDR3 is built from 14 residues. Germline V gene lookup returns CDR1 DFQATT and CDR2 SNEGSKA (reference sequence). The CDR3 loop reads CSARGGALGAEAFF. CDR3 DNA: TGCAGTGCTAGAGGCGGGGCCCTCGGCGCTGAAGCTTTCTTT.

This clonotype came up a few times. Here the CDR3 DNA reads TGCGCCAGCAGCCAAGGGACAGGGTGGGACACCGGGGAGCTGTTTTTT. The encoded protein is CASSQGTGWDTGELFF. The chain employs TRBV4-1 and TRBJ2-2; 8 bases are shared with TRBD1. Germline values: CDR1 MGHRA, CDR2 YSYEKL. This CDR3 comprises 16 residues. With V trimmed by 1 base and J by 3 bases, 4 bases remained unmatched.

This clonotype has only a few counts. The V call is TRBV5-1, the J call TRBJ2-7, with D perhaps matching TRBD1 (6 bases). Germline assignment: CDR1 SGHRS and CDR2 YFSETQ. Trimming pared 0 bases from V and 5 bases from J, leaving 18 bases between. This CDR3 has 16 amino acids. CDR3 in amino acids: CASSLVSTGFGHEQYF. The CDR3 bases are TGCGCCAGCAGCTTGGTTTCGACAGGATTTGGGCACGAGCAGTACTTC.

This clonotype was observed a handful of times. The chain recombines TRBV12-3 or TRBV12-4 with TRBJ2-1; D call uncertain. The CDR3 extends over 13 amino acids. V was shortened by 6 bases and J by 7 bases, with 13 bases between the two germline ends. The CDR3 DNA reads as TGTGCCAGCAGGCCTGCGGTTTCAAATGAGCAGTTCTTC. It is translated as CASRPAVSNEQFF.

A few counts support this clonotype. Here the CDR3 reads CASSQGQAAIYGYTF. The CDR3 region has the DNA TGCGCCAGCAGCCAAGGACAGGCAGCTATCTATGGCTACACCTTC. The chain recombines TRBV4-3 with TRBJ1-2; maybe TRBD1 (6 bases). Trimming stripped 1 base from V and 4 bases from J, with 13 bases between. CDR3 length: 15 residues. Germline V gene sequence: CDR1 LGHNA, CDR2 YSLEER.

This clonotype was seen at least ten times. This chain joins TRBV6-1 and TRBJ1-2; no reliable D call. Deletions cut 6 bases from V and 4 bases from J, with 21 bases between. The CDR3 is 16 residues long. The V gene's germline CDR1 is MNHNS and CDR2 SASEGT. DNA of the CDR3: TGTGCCAGCAGGGGCCCTTCCGCTAGCTTGCTCTATGGCTACACCTTC. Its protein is CASRGPSASLLYGYTF.

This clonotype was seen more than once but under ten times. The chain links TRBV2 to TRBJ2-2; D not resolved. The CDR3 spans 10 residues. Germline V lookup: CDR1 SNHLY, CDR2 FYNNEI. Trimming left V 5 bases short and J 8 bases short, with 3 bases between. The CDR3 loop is CASSRGELFF. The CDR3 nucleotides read TGTGCCAGCAGTCGTGGGGAGCTGTTTTTT.

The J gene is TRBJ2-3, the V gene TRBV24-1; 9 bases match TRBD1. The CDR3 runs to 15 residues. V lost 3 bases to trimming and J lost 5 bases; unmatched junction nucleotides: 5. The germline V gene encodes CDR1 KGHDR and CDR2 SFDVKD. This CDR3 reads CATSDPGQGRDTQYF. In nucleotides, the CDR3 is TGTGCCACCAGTGATCCCGGACAGGGGAGAGATACGCAGTATTTT.

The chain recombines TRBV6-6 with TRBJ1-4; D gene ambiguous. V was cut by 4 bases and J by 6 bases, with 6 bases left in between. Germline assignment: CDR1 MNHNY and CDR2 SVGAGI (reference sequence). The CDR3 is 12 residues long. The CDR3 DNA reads TGTGCCAGCAGTTCAGGATATGAAAAACTGTTTTTT. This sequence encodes CASSSGYEKLFF.

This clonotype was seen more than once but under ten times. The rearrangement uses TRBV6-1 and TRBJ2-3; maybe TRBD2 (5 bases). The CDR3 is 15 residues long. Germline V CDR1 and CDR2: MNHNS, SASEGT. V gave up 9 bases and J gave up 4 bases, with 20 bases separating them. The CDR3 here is CASRRERSIADTQYF. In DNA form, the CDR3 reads TGTGCCAGTCGCCGGGAAAGGTCTATCGCAGATACGCAGTATTTT.

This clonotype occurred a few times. CDR3 nucleotide sequence: TGTGCCAGCAGTTTAGCAGGGGCCAATCAGCCCCAGCATTTT. Translated: CASSLAGANQPQHF. The chain combines TRBV28 with TRBJ1-5; tentative D call: TRBD1 (6 bases). Germline V gene sequence: CDR1 MDHEN, CDR2 SYDVKM. The CDR3 covers 14 residues. V shed 2 bases and J shed 3 bases, with 8 bases lying between them. The entire variable domain, with the rest obtained from reference TRBV28 and TRBJ1-5, is as follows: DVKVTQSSRYLVKRTGEKVFLECVQDMDHENMFWYRQDPGLGLRLIYFSYDVKMKEKGDIPEGYSVSREKKERFSLILESASTNQTSMYLCASSLAGANQPQHFGDGTRLSIL.

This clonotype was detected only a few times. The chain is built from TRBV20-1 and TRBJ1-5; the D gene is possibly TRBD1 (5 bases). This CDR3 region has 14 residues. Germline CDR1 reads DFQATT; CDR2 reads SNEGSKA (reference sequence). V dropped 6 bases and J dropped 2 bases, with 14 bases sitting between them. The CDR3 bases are TGCAGTGCCAACCCGGGGGGTGGCAATCAGCCCCAGCATTTT. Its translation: CSANPGGGNQPQHF.

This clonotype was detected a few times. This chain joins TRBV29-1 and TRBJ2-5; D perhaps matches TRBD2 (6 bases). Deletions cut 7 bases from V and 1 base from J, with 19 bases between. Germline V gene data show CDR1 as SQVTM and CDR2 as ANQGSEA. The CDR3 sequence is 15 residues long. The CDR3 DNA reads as TGCAGCGCTCCAAAGGGGAGCGGGTTCCAAGAGACCCAGTACTTC. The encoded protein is CSAPKGSGFQETQYF.

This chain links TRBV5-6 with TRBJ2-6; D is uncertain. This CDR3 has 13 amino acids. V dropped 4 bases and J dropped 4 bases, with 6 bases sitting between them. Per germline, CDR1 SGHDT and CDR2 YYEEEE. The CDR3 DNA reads TGTGCCAGCAGCCCACAGGGGGCCAACGTCCTGACTTTC. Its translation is CASSPQGANVLTF.

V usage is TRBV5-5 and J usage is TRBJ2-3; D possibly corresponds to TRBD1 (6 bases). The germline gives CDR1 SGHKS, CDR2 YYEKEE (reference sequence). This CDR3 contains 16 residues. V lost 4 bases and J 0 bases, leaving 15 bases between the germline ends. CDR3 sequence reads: CASSLPPGTSTDTQYF. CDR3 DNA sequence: TGTGCCAGCAGCCTACCGCCTGGGACAAGCACAGATACGCAGTATTTT.

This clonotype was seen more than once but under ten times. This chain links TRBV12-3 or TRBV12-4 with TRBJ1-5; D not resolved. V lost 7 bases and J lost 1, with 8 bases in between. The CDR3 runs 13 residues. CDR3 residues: CASTDESNQPQHF. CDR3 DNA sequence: TGTGCCAGCACCGATGAGAGCAATCAGCCCCAGCATTTT.

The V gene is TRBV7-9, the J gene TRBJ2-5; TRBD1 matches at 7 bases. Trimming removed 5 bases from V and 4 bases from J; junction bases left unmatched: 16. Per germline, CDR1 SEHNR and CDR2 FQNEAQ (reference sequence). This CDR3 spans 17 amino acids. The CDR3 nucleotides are TGTGCCAGCAGCGTACACAGGGGCTTAAGTGTTGGAGAGACCCAGTACTTC. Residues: CASSVHRGLSVGETQYF.

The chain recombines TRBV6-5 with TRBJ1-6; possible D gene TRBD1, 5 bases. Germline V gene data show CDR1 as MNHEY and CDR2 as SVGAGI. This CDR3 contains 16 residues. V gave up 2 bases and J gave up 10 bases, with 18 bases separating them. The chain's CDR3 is CASSYTLVGAVSPLHF. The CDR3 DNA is TGTGCCAGCAGTTACACTTTAGTAGGGGCGGTCTCACCCCTCCACTTT.

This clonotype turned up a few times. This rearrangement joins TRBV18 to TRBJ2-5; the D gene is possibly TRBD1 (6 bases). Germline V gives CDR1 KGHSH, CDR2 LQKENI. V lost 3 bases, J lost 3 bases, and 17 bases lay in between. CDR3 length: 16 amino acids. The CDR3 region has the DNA TGTGCCAGCTCACCCGGCCCGACAGGACGGGAAGAGACCCAGTACTTC. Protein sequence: CASSPGPTGREETQYF.

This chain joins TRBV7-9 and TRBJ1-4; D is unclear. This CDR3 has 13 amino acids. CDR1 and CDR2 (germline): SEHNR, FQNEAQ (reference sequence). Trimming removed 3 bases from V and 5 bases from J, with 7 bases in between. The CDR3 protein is CASSFSGNEKLFF. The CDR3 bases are TGTGCCAGCAGCTTCTCGGGAAATGAAAAACTGTTTTTT. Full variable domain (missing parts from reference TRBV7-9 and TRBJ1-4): DTGVSQNPRHKITKRGQNVTFRCDPISEHNRLYWYRQTLGQGPEFLTYFQNEAQLEKSRLLSDRFSAERPKGSFSTLEIQRTEQGDSAMYLCASSFSGNEKLFFGSGTQLSVL.

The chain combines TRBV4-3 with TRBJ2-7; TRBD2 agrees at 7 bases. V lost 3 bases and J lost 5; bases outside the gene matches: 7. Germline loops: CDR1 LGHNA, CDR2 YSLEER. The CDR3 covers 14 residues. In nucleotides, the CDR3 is TGCGCCAGCAGCCAGCTCCGGGGGGTCGACGAGCAGTACTTC. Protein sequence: CASSQLRGVDEQYF.